Here is one T cell receptor beta chain with its context. Only in-frame clones appear in the TCRdb table, and some are missing; sequencing was by immunoSEQ multiplex PCR. The sample has a few hundred thousand clones, 70% to 90% seen once; the top ten hold about 3.8%. This study enrolled people aged about 18 to 100 from about 24 US geographic areas. This record belongs to a study of blood T cell repertoires in COVID-19. CDR3 length equals 15 residues. Trimming left V 1 base short and J 9 bases short, with 13 bases between. The germline V gene encodes CDR1 SGHAT and CDR2 FQNNGV. Sequenced sample: PBMCs or T cells enriched from blood (not recorded which). The chain carries TRBV11-2 and TRBJ1-6; tentatively, D is TRBD1 (5 bases). This clonotype originated in a woman aged 40 to 50 with acute COVID-19. CDR3: CASSLAGGMVSPLHF. CDR3 nucleotides: TGTGCCAGCAGCTTAGCTGGGGGGATGGTTTCACCCCTCCACTTT.